This TCR beta chain was identified in a study of blood T cell repertoires in COVID-19. Overall study context: The study drew acute and convalescent COVID-19 samples from the United States, Italy and Spain. The cDNA or gDNA used as material had been derived from T cells, B-cell-depleted T cells, or PBMCs.

The CDR3 covers 15 residues. Germline V CDR1 and CDR2: MNHNS, SASEGT. Trimming took 1 base from V and 5 from J, leaving 14 bases between them. The authors' processing: Cell counts per sample came from amplifying reference gene primers. Profiling relied on immunoSEQ multiplex PCR, and the TCRdb table lists in-frame clones only, not all of them. The DNA gave D and trimming, while V, J and clone size come from that table. The sample lists about 280,000 clones, approximately 88% seen once, with just under 9.5% in the top ten. This clone was observed a few times. The genes are TRBV6-1 and TRBJ1-2, with D perhaps matching TRBD1 (6 bases). This receptor was taken from a man aged 18 to 30 with active or convalescent COVID-19. The sequencing input was peripheral blood. Written as DNA, the CDR3 is TGTGCCAGCAGTGAAGGAGATGGACAGTTATATGGCTACACCTTC. It specifies CASSEGDGQLYGYTF.